These 27 T cell receptor beta chains came from one sample sequenced in a study of T cell responses to AZD1222 COVID-19 vaccine. TCRdb's table, derived via immunoSEQ multiplex PCR, lists solely in-frame clones and lacks some. The data hold about 220,000 clones, with just over 90% observed a single time. The sample was peripheral blood, taken on day 0 of MenACWY control vaccination. Source of these receptors: an adult in good health.

This clone was seen a few times. The genes are TRBV19 and TRBJ1-3; D may be TRBD1 (5 bases). V was cut by 6 bases and J by 4 bases, with 13 bases left in between. There are 14 residues in the CDR3. Germline CDR1 is LNHDA and CDR2 is SQIVND (reference sequence). CDR3 DNA: TGTGCCAGTAGCGGGACCGGCTACGGAAACACCATATATTTT. It is translated as CASSGTGYGNTIYF.

The chain carries TRBV14 and TRBJ1-6, with 7 bases aligning to TRBD1. CDR1 and CDR2 from the germline V gene are SGHDN and FVKESK. CDR3 length: 17 amino acids. Losses at the gene ends were 4 bases for V and 0 bases for J; bases not matched to a gene: 6. CDR3 bases: TGTGCCAGCAGCCTCTGGACAGGCCGCTCCTATAATTCACCCCTCCACTTT. It specifies CASSLWTGRSYNSPLHF.

V gene TRBV6-5 combines with J gene TRBJ1-1; D remains ambiguous. The V and J ends lost 4 bases and 1 base respectively, with 13 bases between them. Germline V lookup: CDR1 MNHEY, CDR2 SVGAGI. The CDR3 loop spans 15 amino acids. CDR3 DNA sequence: TGTGCCAGCAGTTCCCTCCCAATCCCGAACACTGAAGCTTTCTTT. It is translated as CASSSLPIPNTEAFF.

The rearrangement uses TRBV28 and TRBJ1-5; 9 bases map to TRBD1. J lost 2 bases, V lost 5 bases, and 7 bases had no gene match. The germline gives CDR1 MDHEN, CDR2 SYDVKM. The CDR3 loop spans 16 amino acids. CDR3 nucleotides: TGTGCCAGCAGTCCAACAGGGGGCGCTGGCAATCAGCCCCAGCATTTT. Its protein product is CASSPTGGAGNQPQHF.

CDR3 in DNA: TGTGCCAGTACCTCCCGCCCCTCAGGGAGCTCCTACAATGAGCAGTTCTTC. Translated, it gives CASTSRPSGSSYNEQFF. The chain has TRBV19 and TRBJ2-1; either TRBD1 or TRBD2 may fit D (5 bases each). Trimming shortened V by 7 bases and J by 0 bases, and 19 bases separated the two germline ends. Germline values: CDR1 LNHDA, CDR2 SQIVND (reference sequence). The CDR3 is 17 residues long.

CDR3 loop: CASRGDNSPLHF. In DNA form, the CDR3 reads TGTGCCAGCAGGGGGGATAATTCACCCCTCCACTTT. The chain has TRBV2 and TRBJ1-6; D is possibly TRBD1 (5 bases). V gave up 6 bases and J gave up 5 bases, with 5 bases separating them. Germline V CDR1 and CDR2: SNHLY, FYNNEI. The CDR3 runs to 12 residues.

V usage is TRBV30 and J usage is TRBJ2-2, with 13 positions matching TRBD2. V lost 7 bases and J lost 5; bases outside the gene matches: 7. Per the germline V gene, CDR1 is GTSNPN and CDR2 is SVGIG (reference sequence). The CDR3 contains 15 residues. CDR3 bases: TGTGCCTCCACTAGCGGGGGGGCCTGGACCGGGGAGCTGTTTTTT. Translating gives CASTSGGAWTGELFF.

This clone has only one observation. This chain's CDR3 is CASKQDPRNYGYTF. Written as DNA, the CDR3 is TGTGCCAGCAAGCAGGACCCCCGGAACTATGGCTACACCTTC. This sequence joins TRBV19 and TRBJ1-2; D not resolved. V lost 9 bases and J 2 bases, leaving 16 bases between the germline ends. The CDR3 contains 14 residues. Per the germline V gene, CDR1 is LNHDA and CDR2 is SQIVND (reference sequence).

This sequence joins TRBV4-3 and TRBJ1-4, with 9 bases aligning to TRBD1. CDR1 is LGHNA and CDR2 is YSLEER in the germline V gene. The CDR3 runs 16 residues. Trimming at V came to 2 bases and at J to 8 bases, leaving 9 bases not matched to a gene. CDR3 loop: CASSQRTRQGGEKLFF. The CDR3 nucleotides read TGCGCCAGCAGCCAACGAACCCGACAGGGGGGGGAAAAACTGTTTTTT.

This clone showed up just a few times. V is TRBV19 and J is TRBJ1-3; no firm D call. The CDR3 has 13 amino acids. Germline V gene data show CDR1 as LNHDA and CDR2 as SQIVND (reference sequence). Trimming left V 4 bases short and J 4 bases short, with 8 bases between. CDR3 loop: CASSSVSGNTIYF. The DNA of the CDR3 is TGTGCCAGTAGTAGTGTCTCAGGAAACACCATATATTTT.

The rearrangement joins TRBV5-1 to TRBJ1-5; D gene unclear. Trimming stripped 1 base from V and 8 bases from J, with 16 bases between. This CDR3 is built from 15 residues. In germline, CDR1 is SGHRS, CDR2 YFSETQ. The CDR3 protein is CASSLSAGNQEPQHF. The CDR3 coding sequence is TGCGCCAGCAGCTTGAGCGCGGGTAATCAGGAGCCCCAGCATTTT.

V gene TRBV5-1 combines with J gene TRBJ2-7, with a tentative D call TRBD1 (6 bases). Germline V gene sequence: CDR1 SGHRS, CDR2 YFSETQ. CDR3 length equals 13 residues. V was clipped by 2 bases and J by 3 bases, with 9 bases between them. The CDR3 is CASSLQGNYEQYF. In DNA form, the CDR3 reads TGCGCCAGCAGCTTACAGGGTAACTACGAGCAGTACTTC. The variable domain in full, with the rest retrieved from reference TRBV5-1 and TRBJ2-7, is KAGVTQTPRYLIKTRGQQVTLSCSPISGHRSVSWYQQTPGQGLQFLFEYFSETQRNKGNFPGRFSGRQFSNSRSEMNVSTLELGDSALYLCASSLQGNYEQYFGPGTRLTVT.

V is TRBV4-2 and J is TRBJ1-4; D may be TRBD1 (6 bases). Germline loops: CDR1 LGHNA, CDR2 YNFKEQ. This CDR3 is built from 14 residues. V lost 3 bases and J 5 bases, leaving 10 bases between the germline ends. CDR3: CASSQRGANEKLFF. The CDR3 DNA sequence: TGTGCCAGCAGCCAGCGGGGGGCAAATGAAAAACTGTTTTTT.

V gene TRBV7-9 combines with J gene TRBJ1-4; no clear D gene. Germline V gene lookup returns CDR1 SEHNR and CDR2 FQNEAQ (reference sequence). Trimming pared 1 base from V and 5 bases from J, leaving 11 bases between. The CDR3 consists of 15 residues. The CDR3: CASSLGGSGNEKLFF. The CDR3 nucleotides are TGTGCCAGCAGCTTAGGGGGTAGTGGGAATGAAAAACTGTTTTTT.

This rearrangement joins TRBV5-1 to TRBJ1-2; 8 bases are a match to TRBD1. Germline trimming cut 3 bases from V and 7 bases from J; bases unmatched to any gene: 11. The germline CDR1 and CDR2 sequences are SGHRS and YFSETQ. CDR3 length: 15 amino acids. The DNA for the CDR3 is TGCGCCAGCAGCTCCCGGGGGGCGACAGGGGTTGGCTACACCTTC. This sequence encodes CASSSRGATGVGYTF. Together with reference TRBV5-1 and TRBJ1-2, the CDR3 gives the full variable domain: KAGVTQTPRYLIKTRGQQVTLSCSPISGHRSVSWYQQTPGQGLQFLFEYFSETQRNKGNFPGRFSGRQFSNSRSEMNVSTLELGDSALYLCASSSRGATGVGYTFGSGTRLTVV.

The chain uses TRBV18 and TRBJ1-4, with a weak D call TRBD1 (5 bases). The CDR3 runs to 20 residues. V lost 5 bases, J lost 0 bases, and 25 bases lay in between. Germline V gene sequence: CDR1 KGHSH, CDR2 LQKENI. CDR3 sequence reads: CASSLTTGTPRTSTNEKLFF. Written as DNA, the CDR3 is TGTGCCAGCTCATTAACGACCGGGACTCCCAGAACATCAACTAATGAAAAACTGTTTTTT.

This chain connects TRBV6-5 to TRBJ1-1; D not certain. The ends were cut back, 0 bases at V and 6 bases at J, with 11 bases in the middle. The CDR3 loop spans 14 amino acids. Germline V gene sequence: CDR1 MNHEY, CDR2 SVGAGI. CDR3 sequence: CASSYSRADPEAFF. In DNA form, the CDR3 reads TGTGCCAGCAGTTACTCGAGGGCAGACCCTGAAGCTTTCTTT.

This chain connects TRBV3-1 (or the pseudogene TRBV3-2) to TRBJ1-6; a weak D match, TRBD1 (6 bases). V dropped 2 bases and J dropped 10 bases, with 15 bases sitting between them. Germline CDR1 and CDR2: LGHDT and YNNKEL (reference sequence). This CDR3 spans 15 amino acids. The CDR3 DNA reads TGTGCCAGCAGCCAAATTGCGGGGGGCAACTCACCCCTCCACTTT. Translated, it gives CASSQIAGGNSPLHF.

The gene calls are TRBV28 and TRBJ1-3, with D unclear. The CDR3 runs to 12 residues. V was cut by 6 bases and J by 3 bases, with 6 bases left in between. Germline V CDR1 and CDR2: MDHEN, SYDVKM. The chain's CDR3 is CASRTFGNTIYF. CDR3 bases: TGTGCCAGCAGGACCTTTGGAAACACCATATATTTT.

This chain connects TRBV7-2 to TRBJ1-1, with D perhaps TRBD1 (5 bases). Looked up from germline, CDR1 is SGHTA and CDR2 is FQGNSA. Trimming pared 1 base from V and 11 bases from J, leaving 17 bases between. This CDR3 has 14 residues. The CDR3 nucleotides read TGTGCCAGCAGCTTAGGGTGGGGAAGGGGAGAGGCTTTCTTT. Protein: CASSLGWGRGEAFF.

V usage is TRBV28 and J usage is TRBJ1-2; 8 bases are a match to TRBD1. The germline CDR1 and CDR2 sequences are MDHEN and SYDVKM. J lost 6 bases, V lost 6 bases, and 9 bases had no gene match. The CDR3 contains 14 residues. The CDR3 DNA reads as TGTGCCAGCAGGCCCGCAGGGGGCGCGGATGGCTACACCTTC. Residues: CASRPAGGADGYTF.

The chain uses TRBV5-1 and TRBJ1-5; D ambiguous. Trimming removed 0 bases from V and 5 bases from J, with 6 bases in between. CDR3 length equals 13 residues. The germline CDR1 and CDR2 sequences are SGHRS and YFSETQ. The CDR3 is CASSLVPDQPQHF. CDR3 DNA sequence: TGCGCCAGCAGCTTGGTACCGGATCAGCCCCAGCATTTT.

Turning to this clone: An end of the junction differs from the germline gene, which may be a read error. V is TRBV18 and J is TRBJ1-4; the match to TRBD1 covers 7 bases. In germline, CDR1 is KGHSH, CDR2 LQKENI. CDR3 length: 14 residues. The CDR3 region is CASSVGQRNENLFF. The CDR3 DNA reads as TGTGCCAGCTCGGTGGGACAGAGGAATGAAAATCTGTTTTTT.

This chain joins TRBV25-1 and TRBJ1-2; D perhaps matches TRBD1 (6 bases). This CDR3 comprises 14 residues. V was clipped by 6 bases and J by 2 bases, with 13 bases between them. CDR1 and CDR2 from the germline V gene are MGHDK and SYGVNS. CDR3 sequence reads: CASRTAGANYGYTF. CDR3 DNA: TGTGCCAGCAGAACCGCAGGGGCCAACTATGGCTACACCTTC.

The V call is TRBV7-3, the J call TRBJ1-2; 10 bases fit TRBD1. The ends lost 5 bases at V and 8 bases at J; junction bases unmatched: 8. CDR1 and CDR2 (germline): SGHTA, FQGTGA. There are 14 residues in the CDR3. The CDR3, as DNA: TGTGCCAGCAGCCCGGGGACAGGGGATGGGGGCTACACCTTC. This translates into CASSPGTGDGGYTF.

The V and J genes are TRBV19 and TRBJ1-2; D gene unclear. This CDR3 has 13 amino acids. Germline V gene lookup returns CDR1 LNHDA and CDR2 SQIVND (reference sequence). V lost 5 bases and J lost 2, with 9 bases in between. CDR3 amino acids: CASSPLSNYGYTF. CDR3 DNA sequence: TGTGCCAGTAGTCCTCTTTCAAACTATGGCTACACCTTC.

This chain joins TRBV19 and TRBJ1-4; D unresolved. V gave up 5 bases and J gave up 11 bases, with 12 bases separating them. CDR3 length equals 12 residues. Germline V CDR1 and CDR2: LNHDA, SQIVND (reference sequence). Here the CDR3 DNA reads TGTGCCAGTAGTGAATCCAATTCGAAACTGTTTTTT. Translated: CASSESNSKLFF. The full variable domain, in which reference TRBV19 and TRBJ1-4 provide the parts outside the CDR3, is DGGITQSPKYLFRKEGQNVTLSCEQNLNHDAMYWYRQDPGQGLRLIYYSQIVNDFQKGDIAEGYSVSREKKESFPLTVTSAQKNPTAFYLCASSESNSKLFFGSGTQLSVL.